The source of this TCR beta chain is a study of T cells in Graves' hyperthyroidism and ophthalmopathy. RNA transcripts provided the source from which TCR beta CDR3 regions were amplified. When the TCR CDR3 underwent first-round RT-PCR, the HTBI primer set was used. In TCRdb, the multiplex PCR reads were re-called with MiXCR into one record per CDR3 protein. Of under 300,000 distinct CDR3 sequences in the sample, roughly 15% were seen once. This CDR3 comprises 14 residues. V shed 6 bases and J 6 bases; nucleotides not matched to a gene: 4. This clonotype has a handful of counts. An approximately 9.4 ml volume of fresh peripheral blood provided the PBMCs.

Sequencing was done on a sample of blood. The chain carries TRBV12-3 or TRBV12-4 and TRBJ2-4; the match to TRBD1 covers 11 bases. The TCR was taken from a young woman with Graves' hyperthyroidism that later progressed to Graves' ophthalmopathy. The CDR3: CASSTGTGGNIQYF. CDR3 nucleotide sequence: TGTGCCAGCAGCACCGGGACAGGGGGAAACATTCAGTACTTC.